This T cell receptor (beta chain) stems from a study of blood T cell repertoires in COVID-19. At the level of the study: T cells, B-cell-depleted T cells, or PBMCs provided the cDNA or gDNA that served as material.

Method: immunoSEQ multiplex PCR; TCRdb's copy keeps in-frame clones and lacks some. The data show 450,000 or so clones, approximately 90% seen once. The CDR3 is 15 amino acids. The trim removed 1 base at V and 5 bases at J, leaving 5 bases unmatched. Germline V lookup: CDR1 LGHDT, CDR2 YNNKEL (reference sequence). Sequenced input: peripheral blood. The rearrangement uses TRBV3-1 (or the pseudogene TRBV3-2) and TRBJ1-1, with 9 bases aligning to TRBD1. The clonotype comes from a woman aged 40 to 49 with COVID-19, enrolled during active disease. The CDR3 coding sequence is TGTGCCAGCAGCCAAGGGGGACAGGGTAGGACTGAAGCTTTCTTT. This translates into CASSQGGQGRTEAFF.